This TCR beta chain was found in a study of T cells in localized non-small cell lung cancer (dated by TCRdb to 2018 to 2020). At the level of the whole study: T cell repertoires of fewer than 250 early-stage NSCLC patients were analyzed, with tumors being compared against uninvolved tumor-adjacent lungs. The cohort comprised 236 treatment-naïve NSCLC patients with resected, localized lung tumors. Of the NSCLC patients, 129 were male and 85 to 110 were female, and the mean age was about 69 years. Study-level results and caveats: The highest T cell clonality was observed in uninvolved tumor-adjacent lung, where clonality exceeded that of tumor, suggesting that antigenic responses were more focused in uninvolved tumor-adjacent lung. Higher T cell density in blood was associated with longer overall survival, whereas higher clonality in adjacent lung was associated with shorter survival. Of the top 100 tumor clones, a median of roughly 60 were detected in paired uninvolved adjacent lung; about 28 were also among that lung's top 100. Since the design was exploratory, TCR variables were selected using unadjusted p-values with no false-discovery rate correction. Because multi-region tumor sequencing was not performed, intratumor heterogeneity could not be ruled out.

The immunoSEQ Assay was used to sequence TCR beta CDR3 regions from DNA. Regarding the original processing steps: T cell density was computed as TCR beta template counts normalized to usable DNA estimated by amplifying housekeeping genes. Richness was estimated with the preseqR package, extrapolating to 400,000 templates for PBMC samples and 120,000 templates for tissue samples. Clonality was taken to be one minus Pielou's evenness. Tissue-enriched TCRs were identified through differential abundance testing performed on productive amino-acid clonotypes, with a minimum total count of 5 and an alpha of 0.1. Repertoire overlap between compartments was quantified with the Jaccard Index and Morisita Overlap Index. TCR beta CDR3s were clustered by GLIPH together with public tetramer-defined viral CDR3s, and at least three viral sequences plus V-gene enrichment were required for viral motifs. TCRdb stores this immuneACCESS table with in-frame sequences only. Part of the clones is absent; in the studies checked, under half of the shortfall reflects unresolved V genes, and no reason is known for the rest. V, J and clone size were drawn from that table, and D and trimming were deduced from the DNA. This sample has over a thousand clones in its table, and approximately 31% of those were observed once. In total, the top ten clones hold less than 8.5% of the sample.

At diagnosis, peripheral blood, uninvolved tumor-adjacent lung and tumor were collected and stored as a combination of fresh-frozen and FFPE material. Including cysteine and phenylalanine, the CDR3 has 16 amino acids. Just CDR3 DNA is preserved here, 48 bases in frame from base 1. Here V drops 1 base and J drops 2 bases, and the junction holds 6 bases not matched to any gene. Reading the germline V gene gives CDR1 SGHNT and CDR2 YENEEA. This clone is regarded as medium-sized (0.01 to 0.1%). This receptor's antigen is unknown. Base-call qualities are not available, and no considerably larger clone is one nucleotide away.

This receptor was identified in a male donor aged 60 or older with stage I squamous cell lung carcinoma. The rearranged chain carries TRBV11-3 and TRBJ2-5; 8 central bases correspond to TRBD1. Source: lung tumor tissue, taken before any cancer treatment. The CDR3 is CASSLVGQGGQETQYF. The DNA sequence is given as TGTGCCAGCAGCTTAGTTGGACAGGGCGGACAAGAGACCCAGTACTTC. Beyond the CDR3, the reference TRBV11-3 and TRBJ2-5 genes provide the residues; the full variable domain reads: EAGVVQSPRYKIIEKKQPVAFWCNPISGHNTLYWYLQNLGQGPELLIRYENEEAVDDSQLPKDRFSAERLKGVDSTLKIQPAELGDSAVYLCASSLVGQGGQETQYFGPGTRLLVL.